This record concerns one T cell receptor beta chain sequence. Its matching antigen is unknown. Trimming cost V 1 base and J 3 bases, with 13 bases left between them. Germline loops: CDR1 SGHVS, CDR2 FQNEAQ. CDR3 length: 16 amino acids. Treatment defined: 10-day PBMC culture with coronavirus spike peptide pools or control peptides (ViraFEST assay). Harvesting of the unexposed donor's CD4+ T cells predated the COVID-19 pandemic (2011-2018). Expanded clonotypes were found by TCR sequencing after peptide-pool stimulation (ViraFEST). Available cell numbers determined whether unexposed-donor CD4+ T cells were probed with SARS-CoV-2 S/N and four cold-coronavirus spikes. The sample belongs to a study of vaccination and CD4 T cells after COVID-19. Study summary: Convalescents were six males and four females, two of them Hispanic.

An Oncomine TCR Beta short-read assay was used to sequence the DNA from cultured CD4+ T cells. Genomic DNA from cultured CD4+ T cells was extracted. Each CDR3 protein is one row after TCRdb ran MiXCR on the PCR reads. This table has about 9,500 distinct CDR3 sequences, 30% to 45% appearing once. The clonotype was recovered from a human donor in good health. The sample taken for sequencing was CD4+ T cells from blood, cultured in vitro. The chain links TRBV7-8 to TRBJ2-1; unclear D gene. CDR3 sequence (DNA): TGTGCCAGCAGCTTAGTATCGGTAGGCCGCTACAATGAGCAGTTCTTC. This sequence encodes CASSLVSVGRYNEQFF.